These 16 T cell receptor beta chains share one sample of origin, sequenced in a study of cytomegalovirus exposure and HLA in healthy donors. The PCR contained 60 Vbeta and 13 Jbeta primers. Here immunoSEQ multiplex PCR was the method, and the copy in TCRdb shows in-frame clones only, minus some. The data contain 95,000 to 130,000 clones, less than 80% of them seen just once; the ten biggest clones take up roughly 9%. The source material was PBMCs. The source is a woman aged 40 to 50 in good health and CMV-seropositive.

This clone was seen a handful of times. The gene calls are TRBV28 and TRBJ1-2, with D possibly TRBD1 on 6 matching bases. CDR3 length: 16 amino acids. Germline V gene sequence: CDR1 MDHEN, CDR2 SYDVKM. With 2 bases removed from V and 8 bases from J, the gap between germline ends came to 21 bases. The CDR3 sequence: CASSLRVQGSSNGYTF. CDR3 sequence (DNA): TGTGCCAGCAGTTTAAGGGTACAGGGAAGTTCTAACGGCTACACCTTC.

The chain carries TRBV7-3 and TRBJ2-3, with a possible D match to TRBD2 (6 bases). CDR1 is SGHTA, CDR2 FQGTGA, per germline. There are 13 residues in the CDR3. The V end was cut by 2 bases, the J end by 5 bases, with 8 bases between. CDR3 nucleotide sequence: TGTGCCAGCAGCTTACTCGGGGGAGATACGCAGTATTTT. Translated: CASSLLGGDTQYF. The whole variable domain, filled in from reference TRBV7-3 and TRBJ2-3, reads GAGVSQTPSNKVTEKGKYVELRCDPISGHTALYWYRQSLGQGPEFLIYFQGTGAADDSGLPNDRFFAVRPEGSVSTLKIQRTERGDSAVYLCASSLLGGDTQYFGPGTRLTVL.

The CDR3 bases are TGTGCCAGCACCTCGCGGGGTTACAATGAGCAGTTCTTC. The encoded protein is CASTSRGYNEQFF. The chain has TRBV7-9 and TRBJ2-1, with TRBD2 as a possible D gene (6 bases). CDR1 and CDR2 from the germline V gene are SEHNR and FQNEAQ (reference sequence). The V end lost 7 bases, the J end lost 4 bases, and 11 bases lay between the germline ends. The CDR3 has 13 amino acids.

This clone was detected a few times. This sequence joins TRBV27 and TRBJ2-2; 10 nucleotides agree with TRBD2. CDR1 is MNHEY and CDR2 is SMNVEV in the germline V gene (reference sequence). CDR3 size: 16 residues. Trimming took 5 bases from V and 8 from J; bases not matched to a gene: 11. The CDR3 loop is CASSGGLAGDPGELFF. CDR3 sequence (DNA): TGTGCCAGCAGTGGGGGCCTAGCGGGAGATCCAGGGGAGCTGTTTTTT.

The CDR3 here is CASSPGSLYNEQFF. The CDR3 nucleotides are TGTGCCAGTAGCCCGGGGAGCCTTTACAATGAGCAGTTCTTC. This chain uses TRBV19 with TRBJ2-1, with D maybe TRBD2 (5 bases). V was cut by 6 bases and J by 4 bases, with 13 bases left in between. Looked up from germline, CDR1 is LNHDA and CDR2 is SQIVND (reference sequence). This CDR3 is built from 14 residues.

The CDR3 DNA reads TGTGCCAGCAGGCCTACTAGACTTGAAGAGACCCAGTACTTC. It translates to CASRPTRLEETQYF. The V call is TRBV27, the J call TRBJ2-5, with D maybe TRBD2 (5 bases). Trimming took 6 bases from V and 3 from J, leaving 14 bases between them. This CDR3 contains 14 residues. Germline CDR1 is MNHEY and CDR2 is SMNVEV (reference sequence).

The V gene is TRBV6-5, the J gene TRBJ1-2, with unresolved D. This CDR3 comprises 15 residues. Germline assignment: CDR1 MNHEY and CDR2 SVGAGI. The germline V and J ends were trimmed by 0 bases and 6 bases, with 14 bases remaining between them. The CDR3 is CASSYSPEDRDGYTF. CDR3 nucleotide sequence: TGTGCCAGCAGTTACTCGCCGGAAGACCGGGATGGCTACACCTTC.

V and J are TRBV19 and TRBJ2-5; TRBD1 matches 7 bases. The tail of the sequence fits TRBJ2-7 better, so the J call may be wrong. CDR1 is LNHDA and CDR2 is SQIVND in the germline V gene (reference sequence). This CDR3 contains 14 residues. This CDR3 is CASSPSTGNYEQYF. For the CDR3, the DNA is TGTGCCAGTAGCCCTTCGACAGGGAACTACGAGCAGTACTTC.

The genes are TRBV6-5 and TRBJ2-7, with TRBD2 identical over 10 bases. The germline CDR1 and CDR2 sequences are MNHEY and SVGAGI. The CDR3 loop spans 14 amino acids. Losses at the gene ends were 5 bases for V and 2 bases for J; bases not matched to a gene: 3. The CDR3 region is CASSPGTSAYEQYF. In DNA form, the CDR3 reads TGTGCCAGCAGTCCCGGGACTAGCGCCTACGAGCAGTACTTC.

V usage is TRBV28 and J usage is TRBJ2-1; D is unclear. Trimming stripped 6 bases from V and 9 bases from J, with 21 bases between. CDR3 length equals 15 residues. The germline V gene has CDR1 MDHEN and CDR2 SYDVKM. In DNA form, the CDR3 reads TGTGCCAGCAGCTTTGGTAGGTACTACTATGTTGAGCAGTTCTTC. It encodes CASSFGRYYYVEQFF.

The CDR3 loop reads CASTPPDRGYGYTF. The CDR3 DNA reads as TGTGCCAGTACCCCCCCCGACAGGGGATATGGCTACACCTTC. The chain is built from TRBV19 and TRBJ1-2, with 8 bases matching TRBD1. There are 14 residues in the CDR3. V gave up 7 bases and J gave up 5 bases; unmatched junction bases: 9. Germline V gene sequence: CDR1 LNHDA, CDR2 SQIVND (reference sequence).

This chain uses TRBV4-3 with TRBJ1-1; D might be TRBD1 (6 bases). The CDR3 runs to 12 residues. V was trimmed by 4 bases and J by 8 bases, leaving 11 bases between them. The germline V gene has CDR1 LGHNA and CDR2 YSLEER. This CDR3 is CASSRSGTEAFF. In DNA form, the CDR3 reads TGCGCCAGCAGCCGCTCCGGGACAGAAGCTTTCTTT.

The V gene is TRBV4-3, the J gene TRBJ2-1; 10 positions match TRBD2. CDR3 length: 15 residues. V was pared by 4 bases and J by 6 bases, with 6 bases of the junction left unmatched. Germline loops: CDR1 LGHNA, CDR2 YSLEER. The CDR3 spells CASSRGLAEVNEQFF. In DNA form, the CDR3 reads TGCGCCAGCAGCCGCGGACTAGCGGAGGTCAATGAGCAGTTCTTC.

The chain carries TRBV7-9 and TRBJ1-1, with no clear D. With 1 base removed from V and 1 base from J, the gap between germline ends came to 7 bases. This CDR3 contains 14 residues. The germline gives CDR1 SEHNR, CDR2 FQNEAQ (reference sequence). CDR3 DNA sequence: TGTGCCAGCAGCTTAGGAGGCCGGAACACTGAAGCTTTCTTT. Amino acid sequence: CASSLGGRNTEAFF.

This clone was found once. The chain links TRBV9 to TRBJ1-3; D uncertain. V gave up 0 bases and J gave up 4 bases, with 5 bases separating them. CDR3 length equals 13 residues. Germline V CDR1 and CDR2: SGDLS, YYNGEE. CDR3 loop: CASSVELGNTIYF. The DNA for the CDR3 is TGTGCCAGCAGCGTAGAATTAGGAAACACCATATATTTT.

This clone was seen a handful of times. The gene calls are TRBV5-8 and TRBJ2-7, with D maybe TRBD1 (6 bases). The CDR3 loop spans 15 amino acids. The germline gives CDR1 SGHTS, CDR2 YDEGEE. Trimming shortened V by 4 bases and J by 7 bases, and 21 bases separated the two germline ends. The CDR3 bases are TGTGCCAGCAGCCGGGAAGGGACACCCACGGGGGAGCAGTACTTC. Encoded protein: CASSREGTPTGEQYF.